Listed below are T cell receptor beta chains from one sample, sequenced in a study of T cells in Graves' hyperthyroidism and ophthalmopathy. TCRdb called the multiplex PCR reads again in MiXCR, with one record for every CDR3 protein. The data contain roughly 240,000 distinct CDR3 sequences, around 25% of them singletons. The material sequenced was blood. The receptors originated from a woman aged 35 to 49 with Graves' ophthalmopathy. CDR3s include the opening cysteine and the closing phenylalanine or tryptophan. A D gene is named only where the DNA matches it firmly. A clone size is listed for some rows: how often the clone was seen (once, few, many), or a class if it is expanded.

V	size	J	D	DNA	CDR3
TRBV5-1	once	TRBJ2-7	.	TGCGCCAGCAGCTTCCAGGGGTCCCCCTACGAGCAGTACTTC	CASSFQGSPYEQYF
TRBV6-2/TRBV6-3	.	TRBJ2-7	.	TGTGCCAGCAGTTACAGCCGGGCCTATGGGGGAGAGCAGTACTTC	CASSYSRAYGGEQYF
TRBV2	many	TRBJ1-3	TRBD1	TGTGCCAGCAGTGTCGGACAGGCGACTGGAAACACCATATATTTT	CASSVGQATGNTIYF
TRBV20-1	many	TRBJ2-5	TRBD2	TGCAGTGCTAGAGGGCCCGCGGGAGGGCAAGAGACCCAGTACTTC	CSARGPAGGQETQYF
TRBV29-1	many	TRBJ1-2	.	TGCAGCGTTGAAGGGGTCGCTGGCTACACCTTC	CSVEGVAGYTF
TRBV28	many	TRBJ1-6	.	TGTGCCAGCAGCTCCGATTCACCCCTCCACTTT	CASSSDSPLHF
TRBV6-5	many	TRBJ2-7	.	TGTGCCAGCAGTTACCGGGGAAGTGGCGAGCAGTACTTC	CASSYRGSGEQYF
TRBV28	.	TRBJ1-1	.	TGTGCCAGCAGTCCCGTGACCTCGGAGGGCACTGAAGCTTTCTTT	CASSPVTSEGTEAFF
TRBV28	many	TRBJ2-7	TRBD1	TGTGCCAGCACCTTAGGGACAGGGTACGAGCAGTACTTC	CASTLGTGYEQYF
TRBV30	many	TRBJ1-6	TRBD1	TGTGCCTGGACCCGGGACAGGGTGGGTTCACCCCTCCACTTT	CAWTRDRVGSPLHF
TRBV28	many	TRBJ2-4	.	TGTGCCAGCAGTTTCCGGGGGGCGAAAAACATTCAGTACTTC	CASSFRGAKNIQYF
TRBV10-2	few	TRBJ2-7	TRBD1	TGCGCCACCCAGGACAGGGAATTTCGGGAGCAGTACTTC	CATQDREFREQYF
TRBV6-5	many	TRBJ2-3	TRBD2	TGTGCCAGCAGTCCACGACTAGCGGGAGGGGGGGATACGCAGTATTTT	CASSPRLAGGGDTQYF
TRBV6-1	.	TRBJ2-7	TRBD1	TGTGCCAGCGCCGGGACAGGGGCCTCCACCTCCTACGAGCAGTACTTC	CASAGTGASTSYEQYF
TRBV10-3	many	TRBJ2-7	TRBD2	TGTGCCATCAGTGAGAGGGTTTCCCTAGCGGGAGTGGGTGAGCAGTACTTC	CAISERVSLAGVGEQYF
TRBV6-1	few	TRBJ1-5	TRBD1	TGTGCCAGCAGTGTCGACAGGGGCTATCAGCCCCAGCATTTT	CASSVDRGYQPQHF
TRBV12-3/TRBV12-4	.	TRBJ2-4	.	TGTGCCAGCAGCTTTGAGGCCCAAAACATTCAGTACTTC	CASSFEAQNIQYF
TRBV30	many	TRBJ2-4	.	TGTGCCTGGAGTGTCGGAGGGGTCTTAAACATTCAGTACTTC	CAWSVGGVLNIQYF
TRBV19	many	TRBJ1-1	.	TGTGCCAGTAGTGTCTCGTCCTACATGAACACTGAAGCTTTCTTT	CASSVSSYMNTEAFF
TRBV27	.	TRBJ1-5	.	TGTGCCAGCAGTTCCACCGACAAACGCCCAACCCAGCATTTT	CASSSTDKRPTQHF
TRBV11-1	many	TRBJ2-7	.	TGTGCCAGCAGCCCGCTGACGGAGAGCTACGAGCAGTGCTTC	CASSPLTESYEQCF
TRBV3-1	many	TRBJ1-1	.	TGTGCCAGCAGCCCGGGGAGGGCAAACATGAACACTGAAGCTTTCTTT	CASSPGRANMNTEAFF
TRBV20-1	many	TRBJ2-7	.	TGCAGTGCTAGCGGTTTGCTGGGTTCCAACGAGCAGTACTTC	CSASGLLGSNEQYF
TRBV19	many	TRBJ2-2	TRBD2	TGTGCCAGTACCCGGGGCGCTGCGGGAGAAGGCACCGGGGAGCTGTTTTTT	CASTRGAAGEGTGELFF
TRBV2	many	TRBJ2-7	TRBD2	TGTGCCAGCGGACTTTCACTAGCGGACGAGCAGTACTTC	CASGLSLADEQYF
TRBV11-2	.	TRBJ2-2	.	TGTGCCAGCAGCTATATGAGGGCAACCGGGGAGCTGTTTTTT	CASSYMRATGELFF
TRBV29-1	many	TRBJ1-2	.	TGCAGCGTGGGAGGGGCTAGCTACACCTTC	CSVGGASYTF
TRBV30	many	TRBJ2-5	.	TGTGCCTGGAGTAGGTCGGAGACCCAGTACTTC	CAWSRSETQYF
TRBV5-1	many	TRBJ1-1	.	TGCGCCAGCAGCTTGGCCTCGGGGACTGAAGCTTTCTTT	CASSLASGTEAFF
TRBV3-1	many	TRBJ2-5	.	TGTGCCAGCAGCCAAGTTCGGGGAGAGACCCAGTACTTC	CASSQVRGETQYF
TRBV18	few	TRBJ1-1	.	TGTGCCAGCTCCTCCTCAATGGTGATGAACACTGAAGCTTTCTTT	CASSSSMVMNTEAFF
TRBV4-2	many	TRBJ2-7	.	TGTGCCAGCAGCCAAGAGGGGGGCGCATCCTACGAGCAGTACTTC	CASSQEGGASYEQYF
TRBV7-2	many	TRBJ2-2	.	TGTGCCAGCAGCCCTCAGGGGGGGAACACCGGGGAGCTGTTTTTT	CASSPQGGNTGELFF
TRBV6-1	many	TRBJ1-3	.	TGTGCCAGCAGCGTGGGAGCTGGTGGAAACACCATATATTTT	CASSVGAGGNTIYF
TRBV11-2	many	TRBJ2-2	.	TGTGCCAGCAGCTCATCCGGGTCGACCTACACCGGGGAGCTGTTTTTT	CASSSSGSTYTGELFF
TRBV2	many	TRBJ1-1	TRBD1	TGTGCCAGCAGTGTGGACAGGGGTAACGAAGCTTTCTTT	CASSVDRGNEAFF
TRBV6-4	.	TRBJ1-1	TRBD1	TGTGCCAGCAGTCACCGAGAAGGACAGGGGCCGAACACTGAAGCTTTCTTT	CASSHREGQGPNTEAFF
TRBV6-1	.	TRBJ2-7	.	TGTGCCAGCACCGACTCCTACCAGGGACCCCACGAGCAGTACTTC	CASTDSYQGPHEQYF
TRBV5-1	many	TRBJ1-1	.	TGCGCCAGCAGCTTGGACCTTACAGGGAACACTGAAGCTTTCTTT	CASSLDLTGNTEAFF
TRBV6-2/TRBV6-3	medium-sized	TRBJ1-2	TRBD1	TGTGCCAGCAGCGAAACCGGGACAGCCTATGGCTACACCTTC	CASSETGTAYGYTF
TRBV6-5	many	TRBJ2-2	.	TGTGCCAGCGTCCACGGACAGATAAACACCGGGGAGCTGTTTTTT	CASVHGQINTGELFF
TRBV5-1	many	TRBJ2-5	.	TGCGCCAGCACACAGGGCGGTGAGACCCAGTACTTC	CASTQGGETQYF
TRBV11-3	many	TRBJ2-6	.	TGTGCCAGCAGCTTAGTAATCACCCCCTCTTCTGGGGCCAACGTCCTGACTTTC	CASSLVITPSSGANVLTF
TRBV5-1	many	TRBJ2-7	.	TGCGCCAGCAGCTTGGGACCCTCGGACTACGAGCAGTACTTC	CASSLGPSDYEQYF
TRBV28	many	TRBJ2-7	TRBD2	TGTGCCAGCACCTCTAGCGGGCCGTACGAGCAGTACTTC	CASTSSGPYEQYF
TRBV20-1	few	TRBJ1-2	.	TGCAGTGCTAGCCTTAGGACTCTTGGCTACACCTTC	CSASLRTLGYTF
TRBV20-1	many	TRBJ1-5	TRBD1	TGCAGTGCCATAGACCCGGGACAGGGAAATCAGCCCCAGCATTTT	CSAIDPGQGNQPQHF
TRBV6-1	.	TRBJ2-7	.	TGTGCCAGCAGTGACGGTTGGGACATCTCCTACGAGCAGTACTTC	CASSDGWDISYEQYF
TRBV4-2	.	TRBJ2-5	TRBD2	TGTGCCAGCAGCCAAGGTGCTAGCGGGAGGTGGGAGACCCAGTACTTC	CASSQGASGRWETQYF
TRBV5-1	.	TRBJ2-2	TRBD1	TGCGCCAGCAGCTTGTTCACAGGGGGCGCCTCCGGGGAGCTGTTTTTT	CASSLFTGGASGELFF
TRBV7-9	many	TRBJ2-7	TRBD1	TGTGCCAGCACCCAACCGGGACAGATCTACGAGCAGTACTTC	CASTQPGQIYEQYF